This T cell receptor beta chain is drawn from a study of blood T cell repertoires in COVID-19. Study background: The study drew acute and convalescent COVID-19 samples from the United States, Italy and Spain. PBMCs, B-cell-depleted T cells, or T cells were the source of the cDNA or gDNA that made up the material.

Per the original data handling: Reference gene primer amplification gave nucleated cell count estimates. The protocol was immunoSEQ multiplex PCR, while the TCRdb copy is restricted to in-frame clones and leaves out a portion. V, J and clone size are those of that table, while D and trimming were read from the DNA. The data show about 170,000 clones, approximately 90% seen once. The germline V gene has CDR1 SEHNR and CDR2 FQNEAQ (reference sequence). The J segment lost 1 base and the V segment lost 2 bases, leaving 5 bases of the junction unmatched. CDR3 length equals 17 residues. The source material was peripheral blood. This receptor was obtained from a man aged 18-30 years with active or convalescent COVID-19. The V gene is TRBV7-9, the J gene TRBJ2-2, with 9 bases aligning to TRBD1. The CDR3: CASSLRQGQGNTGELFF. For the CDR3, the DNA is TGTGCCAGCAGCTTACGGCAGGGACAGGGGAACACCGGGGAGCTGTTTTTT.